The 8 T cell receptor beta chains reported below all come from one sample, sequenced in a study of blood T cell repertoires in COVID-19. TCRdb's copy holds only in-frame clones and misses some; the assay was immunoSEQ multiplex PCR. The top ten hold 7.8% of the sample, which has roughly 300,000 clones, 80% to 90% seen once. The sequencing input was peripheral blood. Source of these receptors: a woman aged 45-59 years who had recovered from COVID-19.

This clone was observed a single time. The chain is built from TRBV6-5 and TRBJ2-7, with TRBD1 matching 7 bases. J gave up 2 bases and V 2 bases, and 9 bases lay outside the gene matches. The germline gives CDR1 MNHEY, CDR2 SVGAGI. The CDR3 runs 16 residues. CDR3 sequence reads: CASSYLGGQGTYEQYF. CDR3 DNA: TGTGCCAGCAGTTACCTAGGGGGCCAAGGGACCTACGAGCAGTACTTC.

This sequence joins TRBV18 and TRBJ1-5; 11 bases fit TRBD1. Germline-derived CDR1 and CDR2 are KGHSH and LQKENI. Germline trimming cut 6 bases from V and 7 bases from J; bases unmatched to any gene: 2. The CDR3 extends over 13 amino acids. The CDR3 is CASSGQGDQPQHF. DNA of the CDR3: TGTGCCAGCTCGGGACAGGGGGACCAGCCCCAGCATTTT.

The chain uses TRBV27 and TRBJ2-7; D perhaps matches TRBD1 (5 bases). The CDR3 contains 14 residues. V lost 6 bases and J 6 bases, leaving 18 bases between the germline ends. The germline gives CDR1 MNHEY, CDR2 SMNVEV (reference sequence). The CDR3 DNA reads TGTGCCAGCAGCCCTGGGTGGGGCTCGCTCGAGCAGTACTTC. It yields the protein CASSPGWGSLEQYF.

The chain employs TRBV30 and TRBJ1-6, with D possibly matching TRBD1 (5 bases). In germline, CDR1 is GTSNPN, CDR2 SVGIG (reference sequence). The CDR3 consists of 16 residues. V lost 4 bases, J lost 7 bases, and 20 bases lay in between. CDR3 bases: TGTGCCTGGACTAAAAACGGGGGGGGATCAAATTCACCCCTCCACTTT. This sequence encodes CAWTKNGGGSNSPLHF.

The V call is TRBV5-4, the J call TRBJ2-7, with 7 positions matching TRBD1. Trimming took 4 bases from V and 7 from J; bases not matched to a gene: 11. Looked up from germline, CDR1 is SGHNT and CDR2 is YYREEE (reference sequence). CDR3 length equals 14 residues. The CDR3 coding sequence is TGTGCCAGCAGCCTAGGACAGGCTCCCGGGGAGCAGTACTTC. It yields the protein CASSLGQAPGEQYF. Variable domain in full (rest from reference TRBV5-4 and TRBJ2-7): ETGVTQSPTHLIKTRGQQVTLRCSSQSGHNTVSWYQQALGQGPQFIFQYYREEENGRGNFPPRFSGLQFPNYSSELNVNALELDDSALYLCASSLGQAPGEQYFGPGTRLTVT.

This rearrangement joins TRBV15 to TRBJ1-2; perhaps TRBD1 as D (6 bases). This CDR3 comprises 13 residues. Germline CDR1 is LNHNV and CDR2 is YYDKDF (reference sequence). V lost 2 bases and J lost 7, with 11 bases in between. CDR3 in amino acids: CATSRNRDLGYTF. Written as DNA, the CDR3 is TGTGCCACCAGCAGAAACAGGGACCTTGGCTACACCTTC.

About this clone: This CDR3 is also generated by other DNA sequences in the sample. The CDR3 nucleotides read TGCAGCGTTGGTGCGGGAGGCACAGATACGCAGTATTTT. Translation: CSVGAGGTDTQYF. The chain uses TRBV29-1 and TRBJ2-3; 7 nucleotides match TRBD2. CDR3 length: 13 amino acids. The J segment lost 1 base and the V segment lost 4 bases, leaving 2 bases of the junction unmatched. Looked up from germline, CDR1 is SQVTM and CDR2 is ANQGSEA.

The gene calls are TRBV19 and TRBJ2-2; D is perhaps TRBD2 (6 bases). The CDR3 has 13 residues. Trimming stripped 7 bases from V and 7 bases from J, with 13 bases between. From germline, CDR1 is LNHDA and CDR2 SQIVND (reference sequence). The CDR3 nucleotides read TGTGCCAGTACTCTTCGGGGGAACGGGGAGCTGTTTTTT. Translated: CASTLRGNGELFF.